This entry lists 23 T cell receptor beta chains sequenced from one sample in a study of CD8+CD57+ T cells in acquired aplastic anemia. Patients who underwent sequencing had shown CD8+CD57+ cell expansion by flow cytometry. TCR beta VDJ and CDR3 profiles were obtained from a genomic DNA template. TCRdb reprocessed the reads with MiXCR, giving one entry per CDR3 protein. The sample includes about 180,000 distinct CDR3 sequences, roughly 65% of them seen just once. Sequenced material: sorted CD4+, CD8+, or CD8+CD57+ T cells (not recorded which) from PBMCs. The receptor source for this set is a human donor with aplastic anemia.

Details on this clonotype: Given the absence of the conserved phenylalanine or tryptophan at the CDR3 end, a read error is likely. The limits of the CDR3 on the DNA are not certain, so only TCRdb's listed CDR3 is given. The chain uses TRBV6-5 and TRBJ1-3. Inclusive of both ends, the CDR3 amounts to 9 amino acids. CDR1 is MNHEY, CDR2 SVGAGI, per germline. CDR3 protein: CASTQVSQV.

The CDR3 coding sequence is TGTGCCAGCAGCCGCGGAATGCCCCTCCACTTT. It encodes CASSRGMPLHF. The rearrangement joins TRBV2 to TRBJ1-6; D not certain. The V gene's germline CDR1 is SNHLY and CDR2 FYNNEI. Trimming took off 6 bases at V and 13 bases at J, with 10 bases between the two ends. The CDR3 sequence is 11 residues long.

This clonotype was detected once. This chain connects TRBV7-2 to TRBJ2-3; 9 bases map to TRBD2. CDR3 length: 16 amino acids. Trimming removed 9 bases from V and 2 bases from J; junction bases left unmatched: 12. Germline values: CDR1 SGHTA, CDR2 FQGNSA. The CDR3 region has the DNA TGTGCCAGTAGTATTGGGCTAGCGGGATTCACAGATACGCAGTATTTT. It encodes CASSIGLAGFTDTQYF.

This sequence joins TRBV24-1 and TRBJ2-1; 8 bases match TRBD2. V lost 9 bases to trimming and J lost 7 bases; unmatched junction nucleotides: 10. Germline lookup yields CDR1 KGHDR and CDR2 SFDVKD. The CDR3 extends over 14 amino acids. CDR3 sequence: CATAARLATNEQFF. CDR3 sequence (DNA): TGTGCCACCGCGGCGAGACTAGCGACAAATGAGCAGTTCTTC.

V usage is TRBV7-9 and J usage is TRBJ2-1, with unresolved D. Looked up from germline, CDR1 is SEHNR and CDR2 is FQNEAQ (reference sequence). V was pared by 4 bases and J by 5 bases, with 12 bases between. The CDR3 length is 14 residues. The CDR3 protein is CASSSSRANNEQFF. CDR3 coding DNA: TGTGCCAGCAGCTCCTCCCGGGCAAACAATGAGCAGTTCTTC.

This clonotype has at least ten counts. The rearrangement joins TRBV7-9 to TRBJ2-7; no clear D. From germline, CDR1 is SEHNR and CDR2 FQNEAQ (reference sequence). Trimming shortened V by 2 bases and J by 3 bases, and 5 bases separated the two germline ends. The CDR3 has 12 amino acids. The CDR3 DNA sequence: TGTGCCAGCAGCTTAAAGAGCTACGAGCAGTACTTC. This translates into CASSLKSYEQYF.

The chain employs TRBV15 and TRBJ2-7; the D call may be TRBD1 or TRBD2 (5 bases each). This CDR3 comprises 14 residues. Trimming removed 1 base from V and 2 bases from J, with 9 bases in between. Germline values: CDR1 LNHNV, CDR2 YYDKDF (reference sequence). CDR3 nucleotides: TGTGCCACCAGCAGAGGAGGGGTTGCCTACGAGCAGTACTTC. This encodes CATSRGGVAYEQYF.

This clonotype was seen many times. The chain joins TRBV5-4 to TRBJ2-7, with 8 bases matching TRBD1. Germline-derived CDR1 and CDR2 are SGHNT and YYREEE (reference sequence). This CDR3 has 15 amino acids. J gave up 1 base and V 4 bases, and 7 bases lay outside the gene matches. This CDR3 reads CASSGQGANSYEQYF. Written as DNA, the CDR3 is TGTGCCAGCAGCGGACAGGGCGCTAATTCCTACGAGCAGTACTTC.

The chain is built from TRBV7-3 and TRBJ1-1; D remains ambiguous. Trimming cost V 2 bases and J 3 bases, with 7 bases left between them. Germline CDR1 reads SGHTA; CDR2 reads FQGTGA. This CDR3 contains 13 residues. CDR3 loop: CASSLDEDTEAFF. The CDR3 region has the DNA TGTGCCAGCAGCTTAGATGAAGACACTGAAGCTTTCTTT.

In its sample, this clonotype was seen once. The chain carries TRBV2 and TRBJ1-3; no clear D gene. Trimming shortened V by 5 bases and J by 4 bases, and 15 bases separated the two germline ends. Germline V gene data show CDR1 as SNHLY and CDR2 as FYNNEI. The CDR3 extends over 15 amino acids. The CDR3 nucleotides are TGTGCCAGCAGTATCGACTCAGTGAGCGGAAACACCATATATTTT. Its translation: CASSIDSVSGNTIYF.

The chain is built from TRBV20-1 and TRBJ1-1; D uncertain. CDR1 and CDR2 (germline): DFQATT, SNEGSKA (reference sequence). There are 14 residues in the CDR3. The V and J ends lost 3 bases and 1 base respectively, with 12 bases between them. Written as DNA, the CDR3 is TGCAGTGCTAGGGGCATGGCAGGGAACACTGAAGCTTTCTTT. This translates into CSARGMAGNTEAFF.

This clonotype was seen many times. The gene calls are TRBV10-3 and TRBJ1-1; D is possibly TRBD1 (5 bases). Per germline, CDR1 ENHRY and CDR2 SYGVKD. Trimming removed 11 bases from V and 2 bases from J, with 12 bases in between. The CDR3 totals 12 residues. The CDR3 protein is CAALGPNTEAFF. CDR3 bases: TGTGCCGCCCTGGGACCTAACACTGAAGCTTTCTTT.

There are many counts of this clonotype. In DNA, the CDR3 is TGTGCCACCAGTGATTCACAGGGGTTCCCCGGGGAGCTGTTTTTT. Protein product: CATSDSQGFPGELFF. The chain couples TRBV24-1 to TRBJ2-2; 7 nucleotides match TRBD1. The CDR3 is 15 amino acids. Germline CDR1 KGHDR, CDR2 SFDVKD. V lost 2 bases and J lost 6; bases outside the gene matches: 5.

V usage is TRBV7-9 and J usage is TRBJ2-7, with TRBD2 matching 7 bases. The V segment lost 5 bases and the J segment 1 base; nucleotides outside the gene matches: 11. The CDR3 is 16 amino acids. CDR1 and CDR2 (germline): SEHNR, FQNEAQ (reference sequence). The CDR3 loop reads CASSPGYGGSSYEQYF. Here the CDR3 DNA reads TGTGCCAGCAGCCCCGGCTACGGGGGGTCGTCCTACGAGCAGTACTTC.

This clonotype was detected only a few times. Here the CDR3 reads CASSFAGHTDTQYF. The DNA of the CDR3 is TGTGCCAGCAGCTTTGCGGGGCACACAGATACGCAGTATTTT. The chain has TRBV7-9 and TRBJ2-3; D possibly corresponds to TRBD2 (6 bases). The CDR3 length is 14 residues. The germline V gene encodes CDR1 SEHNR and CDR2 FQNEAQ (reference sequence). V was cut by 3 bases and J by 2 bases, with 9 bases left in between.

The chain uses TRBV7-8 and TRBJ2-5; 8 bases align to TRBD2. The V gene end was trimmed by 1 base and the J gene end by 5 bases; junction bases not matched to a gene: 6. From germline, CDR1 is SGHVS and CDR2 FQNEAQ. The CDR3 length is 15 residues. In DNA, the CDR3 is TGTGCCAGCAGCTTAGTAGGACTAGCCACGGAGACCCAGTACTTC. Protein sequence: CASSLVGLATETQYF.

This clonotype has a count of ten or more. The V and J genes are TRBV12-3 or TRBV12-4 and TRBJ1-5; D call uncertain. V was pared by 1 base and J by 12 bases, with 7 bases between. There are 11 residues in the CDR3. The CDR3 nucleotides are TGTGCCAGCAGTTTAGGAGATAACCAGCATTTT. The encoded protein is CASSLGDNQHF.

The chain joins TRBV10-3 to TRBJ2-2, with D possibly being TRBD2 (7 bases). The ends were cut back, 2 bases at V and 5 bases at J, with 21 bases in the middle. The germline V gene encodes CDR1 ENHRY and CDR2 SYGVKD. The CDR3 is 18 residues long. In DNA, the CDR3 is TGTGCCATCAGTGAGCGTCCTGGGGGGGCTCGAGGGACCGGGGAGCTGTTTTTT. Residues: CAISERPGGARGTGELFF.

CDR3 loop: CASSFRTSGGNYEQYF. The DNA of the CDR3 is TGTGCCAGCAGTTTTCGAACTAGCGGGGGGAACTACGAGCAGTACTTC. The chain joins TRBV6-9 to TRBJ2-7, with 12 nucleotides matching TRBD2. Germline lookup yields CDR1 MNHGY and CDR2 SVAAGI. The CDR3 is made up of 16 amino acids. J gave up 3 bases and V 4 bases, and 7 bases lay outside the gene matches.

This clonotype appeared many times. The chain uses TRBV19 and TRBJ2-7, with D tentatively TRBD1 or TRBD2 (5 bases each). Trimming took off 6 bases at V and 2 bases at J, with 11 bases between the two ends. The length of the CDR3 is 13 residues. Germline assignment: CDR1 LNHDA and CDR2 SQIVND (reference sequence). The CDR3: CASRGTETYEQYF. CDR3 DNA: TGTGCCAGTAGGGGGACGGAAACCTACGAGCAGTACTTC. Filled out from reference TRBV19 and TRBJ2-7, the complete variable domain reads DGGITQSPKYLFRKEGQNVTLSCEQNLNHDAMYWYRQDPGQGLRLIYYSQIVNDFQKGDIAEGYSVSREKKESFPLTVTSAQKNPTAFYLCASRGTETYEQYFGPGTRLTVT.

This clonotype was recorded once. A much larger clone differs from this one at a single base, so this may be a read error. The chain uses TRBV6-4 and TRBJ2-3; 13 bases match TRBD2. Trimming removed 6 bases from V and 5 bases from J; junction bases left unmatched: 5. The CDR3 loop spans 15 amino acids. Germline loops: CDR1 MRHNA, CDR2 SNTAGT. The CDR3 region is CASSPGTSGEDTQYF. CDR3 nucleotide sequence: TGTGCCAGCAGCCCCGGGACTAGCGGGGAAGATACGCAGTATTTT.

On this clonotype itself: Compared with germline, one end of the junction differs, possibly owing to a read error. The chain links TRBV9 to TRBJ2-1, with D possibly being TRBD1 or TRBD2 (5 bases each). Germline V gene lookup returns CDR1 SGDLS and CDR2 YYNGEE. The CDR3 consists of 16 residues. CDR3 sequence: CASSGRLKGSIREQFF. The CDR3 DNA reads TGCGCCAGCAGCGGACGATTGAAGGGGTCAATTAGAGAGCAGTTCTTC.

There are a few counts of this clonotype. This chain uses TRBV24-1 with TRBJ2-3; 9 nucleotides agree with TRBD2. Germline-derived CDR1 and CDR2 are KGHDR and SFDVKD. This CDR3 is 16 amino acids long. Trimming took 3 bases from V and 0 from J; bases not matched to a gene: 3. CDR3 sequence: CATSDRLAGSTDTQYF. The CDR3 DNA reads TGTGCCACCAGTGATCGCCTAGCGGGGAGCACAGATACGCAGTATTTT.